A selection of T cell receptor beta chains follows, all from one sample in a study of blood T cell repertoires in COVID-19. Measured with immunoSEQ multiplex PCR; TCRdb has only the in-frame clones, and not every one. This table holds 210,000 or so clones, over 75% found once. Sequencing was carried out using PBMCs or T cells enriched from blood (not recorded which). All receptors come from a man aged 25-45 years with acute COVID-19. CDR3s include the opening cysteine and the closing phenylalanine or tryptophan. The order of the fields is J gene, clone size, D gene, V gene, CDR3 protein, CDR3 DNA. The D gene is left open where the match is weak. Clone size is stated in some rows and not others, as once, few, many or a class when expanded.

j_call: TRBJ1-1; clone_size: .; d_call: .; v_call: TRBV11-2; cdr3_aa: CASSLDGVNTEAFF; cdr3_nt: TGTGCCAGCAGCTTAGACGGGGTGAACACTGAAGCTTTCTTT
j_call: TRBJ2-1; clone_size: .; d_call: .; v_call: TRBV10-2; cdr3_aa: CATLLEGGNEQFF; cdr3_nt: TGCGCCACCCTCCTCGAAGGGGGCAATGAGCAGTTCTTC
j_call: TRBJ2-7; clone_size: .; d_call: .; v_call: TRBV5-6; cdr3_aa: CASSLNAYEQYF; cdr3_nt: TGTGCCAGCAGCCTAAACGCCTACGAGCAGTACTTC
j_call: TRBJ1-2; clone_size: .; d_call: .; v_call: TRBV9; cdr3_aa: CASSASGTLRGYTF; cdr3_nt: TGTGCCAGCAGCGCATCCGGGACACTTAGGGGCTACACCTTC
j_call: TRBJ1-1; clone_size: .; d_call: TRBD1; v_call: TRBV5-1; cdr3_aa: CASSPRTGFGTEAFF; cdr3_nt: TGCGCCAGCAGCCCTAGGACAGGGTTCGGCACTGAAGCTTTCTTT
j_call: TRBJ1-1; clone_size: .; d_call: .; v_call: TRBV19; cdr3_aa: CASSSDSRAEAFF; cdr3_nt: TGTGCCAGTAGTTCGGACTCGCGGGCTGAAGCTTTCTTT
j_call: TRBJ2-1; clone_size: .; d_call: TRBD2; v_call: TRBV4-1; cdr3_aa: CASSQDIPGGIKHEQFF; cdr3_nt: TGCGCCAGCAGCCAAGATATCCCGGGGGGGATTAAACATGAGCAGTTCTTC
j_call: TRBJ1-5; clone_size: .; d_call: TRBD1; v_call: TRBV18; cdr3_aa: CASSPGQDQPQHF; cdr3_nt: TGTGCCAGCTCACCCGGACAGGATCAGCCCCAGCATTTT
j_call: TRBJ1-1; clone_size: .; d_call: .; v_call: TRBV7-3; cdr3_aa: CASSFDSTPNTEAFF; cdr3_nt: TGTGCCAGCAGCTTCGACAGTACGCCGAACACTGAAGCTTTCTTT
j_call: TRBJ2-3; clone_size: once; d_call: TRBD2; v_call: TRBV9; cdr3_aa: CASSVASRAGGTDTQYF; cdr3_nt: TGTGCCAGCAGCGTAGCCTCGAGAGCGGGGGGCACAGATACGCAGTATTTT
j_call: TRBJ1-1; clone_size: .; d_call: .; v_call: TRBV6-4; cdr3_aa: CASSATHGNTEAFF; cdr3_nt: TGTGCCAGCAGTGCCACCCACGGGAACACTGAAGCTTTCTTT
j_call: TRBJ2-7; clone_size: .; d_call: .; v_call: TRBV27; cdr3_aa: CASSLQGSGSYEQYF; cdr3_nt: TGTGCCAGCAGTTTACAGGGATCGGGCTCCTACGAGCAGTACTTC
j_call: TRBJ1-1; clone_size: .; d_call: .; v_call: TRBV13; cdr3_aa: CASTPGEILSEAFF; cdr3_nt: TGTGCCAGCACACCGGGGGAAATTCTCTCTGAAGCTTTCTTT
j_call: TRBJ2-1; clone_size: few; d_call: TRBD1; v_call: TRBV4-1; cdr3_aa: CASSQGPPGQGMVNEQFF; cdr3_nt: TGCGCCAGCAGCCAAGGTCCCCCGGGACAGGGCATGGTTAATGAGCAGTTCTTC
j_call: TRBJ1-5; clone_size: .; d_call: .; v_call: TRBV21-1; cdr3_aa: CASSRRGQGPSNQPQHF; cdr3_nt: TGTGCCAGCAGCAGAAGAGGACAGGGACCTAGCAATCAGCCCCAGCATTTT
j_call: TRBJ1-1; clone_size: .; d_call: TRBD1; v_call: TRBV14; cdr3_aa: CASSPQDRGAFF; cdr3_nt: TGTGCCAGCAGCCCCCAGGACAGGGGGGCTTTCTTT
j_call: TRBJ2-7; clone_size: .; d_call: .; v_call: TRBV9; cdr3_aa: CASGNYNAMYF; cdr3_nt: TGTGCCAGCGGTAATTATAATGCTATGTACTTC
j_call: TRBJ2-7; clone_size: .; d_call: .; v_call: TRBV12-3/TRBV12-4; cdr3_aa: CASSPPGLYEQYF; cdr3_nt: TGTGCCAGCAGTCCCCCGGGACTCTACGAGCAGTACTTC
j_call: TRBJ1-1; clone_size: few; d_call: TRBD1; v_call: TRBV12-3/TRBV12-4; cdr3_aa: CASSFGTGSFAFF; cdr3_nt: TGTGCCAGCAGTTTCGGGACAGGGAGTTTCGCTTTCTTT
j_call: TRBJ1-4; clone_size: .; d_call: .; v_call: TRBV15; cdr3_aa: CATSRGASEKLFF; cdr3_nt: TGTGCCACCAGCAGAGGTGCGTCCGAAAAACTGTTTTTT
j_call: TRBJ2-5; clone_size: .; d_call: .; v_call: TRBV9; cdr3_aa: CASSPTPTGSTPYF; cdr3_nt: TGTGCCAGCAGTCCTACCCCGACAGGATCTACCCCGTACTTC
j_call: TRBJ2-1; clone_size: .; d_call: .; v_call: TRBV18; cdr3_aa: CASSLDREQFF; cdr3_nt: TGTGCCAGCTCACTCGACAGAGAGCAGTTCTTC
j_call: TRBJ1-5; clone_size: once; d_call: TRBD1; v_call: TRBV18; cdr3_aa: CASSPPGQGDNQPQHF; cdr3_nt: TGTGCCAGCTCACCTCCGGGACAGGGGGACAATCAGCCCCAGCATTTT
j_call: TRBJ1-6; clone_size: .; d_call: .; v_call: TRBV19; cdr3_aa: CASSIGPYNSPLHF; cdr3_nt: TGTGCCAGTAGTATAGGGCCCTATAATTCACCCCTCCACTTT
j_call: TRBJ1-3; clone_size: .; d_call: .; v_call: TRBV19; cdr3_aa: CASIDITTGNTIYF; cdr3_nt: TGTGCCAGTATAGACATCACGACTGGAAACACCATATATTTT
j_call: TRBJ2-2; clone_size: .; d_call: TRBD1; v_call: TRBV9; cdr3_aa: CASSVEGTGAGELFF; cdr3_nt: TGTGCCAGCAGCGTAGAAGGGACAGGGGCCGGGGAGCTGTTTTTT
j_call: TRBJ1-1; clone_size: .; d_call: .; v_call: TRBV6-2/TRBV6-3; cdr3_aa: CASSSPLEAFF; cdr3_nt: TGTGCCAGCAGTTCCCCACTTGAAGCTTTCTTT
j_call: TRBJ2-6; clone_size: .; d_call: .; v_call: TRBV7-3; cdr3_aa: CASSPIPPSPSGANVLTF; cdr3_nt: TGTGCCAGCAGCCCTATCCCGCCAAGCCCTTCTGGGGCCAACGTCCTGACTTTC
j_call: TRBJ1-5; clone_size: .; d_call: .; v_call: TRBV18; cdr3_aa: CASSKVTVYSNQPQHF; cdr3_nt: TGTGCCAGCTCGAAGGTGACAGTATATAGCAATCAGCCCCAGCATTTT
j_call: TRBJ1-3; clone_size: .; d_call: TRBD1; v_call: TRBV5-1; cdr3_aa: CASSRDRNSGNTIYF; cdr3_nt: TGCGCCAGCAGCCGGGACAGGAACTCTGGAAACACCATATATTTT
j_call: TRBJ1-1; clone_size: .; d_call: .; v_call: TRBV18; cdr3_aa: CASSPQEGTNTEAFF; cdr3_nt: TGTGCCAGCTCACCACAGGAGGGCACGAACACTGAAGCTTTCTTT
j_call: TRBJ2-2; clone_size: .; d_call: .; v_call: TRBV4-1; cdr3_aa: CASSLLDLGGGELFF; cdr3_nt: TGCGCCAGCAGCCTTCTGGATTTGGGGGGTGGGGAGCTGTTTTTT
j_call: TRBJ2-2; clone_size: .; d_call: TRBD1; v_call: TRBV10-3; cdr3_aa: CAIRGGQGAGNTGELFF; cdr3_nt: TGTGCCATCCGTGGGGGACAGGGGGCGGGGAACACCGGGGAGCTGTTTTTT
j_call: TRBJ2-7; clone_size: .; d_call: TRBD1; v_call: TRBV7-9; cdr3_aa: CASSLEAGGSYEQYF; cdr3_nt: TGTGCCAGCAGCTTAGAAGCAGGGGGCTCCTACGAGCAGTACTTC
j_call: TRBJ2-3; clone_size: few; d_call: .; v_call: TRBV2; cdr3_aa: CASSPTLNTDTQYF; cdr3_nt: TGTGCCAGCAGTCCAACCCTAAACACAGATACGCAGTATTTT
j_call: TRBJ2-7; clone_size: .; d_call: TRBD2; v_call: TRBV2; cdr3_aa: CACWRGGGFLEQYF; cdr3_nt: TGTGCCTGCTGGCGGGGGGGCGGTTTTCTCGAGCAGTACTTC
j_call: TRBJ1-6; clone_size: .; d_call: TRBD1; v_call: TRBV28; cdr3_aa: CASSHRTGRSPLHF; cdr3_nt: TGTGCCAGCAGTCACAGGACAGGGAGGTCACCCCTCCACTTT
j_call: TRBJ1-2; clone_size: .; d_call: .; v_call: TRBV5-1; cdr3_aa: CASSPGQTYGYTF; cdr3_nt: TGCGCCAGCAGTCCCGGACAGACCTATGGCTACACCTTC
j_call: TRBJ2-3; clone_size: .; d_call: .; v_call: TRBV5-4; cdr3_aa: CASSLDRGGLAVTDTQYF; cdr3_nt: TGTGCCAGCAGCTTGGATCGTGGGGGGTTAGCGGTCACAGATACGCAGTATTTT
j_call: TRBJ1-6; clone_size: .; d_call: .; v_call: TRBV9; cdr3_aa: CASSVAGYNSPLHF; cdr3_nt: TGTGCCAGCAGCGTAGCCGGGTATAATTCACCCCTCCACTTT
j_call: TRBJ2-3; clone_size: .; d_call: .; v_call: TRBV7-2; cdr3_aa: CASSLAAGTSTDTQYF; cdr3_nt: TGTGCCAGCAGCTTAGCGGCCGGGACTTCCACAGATACGCAGTATTTT
j_call: TRBJ2-1; clone_size: .; d_call: .; v_call: TRBV29-1; cdr3_aa: CSPKWGGEQFF; cdr3_nt: TGCAGCCCCAAGTGGGGAGGTGAGCAGTTCTTC
j_call: TRBJ2-6; clone_size: few; d_call: .; v_call: TRBV28; cdr3_aa: CASSLRGGGFSGANVLTF; cdr3_nt: TGTGCCAGCAGTTTAAGGGGAGGGGGTTTCTCTGGGGCCAACGTCCTGACTTTC
j_call: TRBJ2-1; clone_size: .; d_call: TRBD2; v_call: TRBV5-1; cdr3_aa: CASNYPGGGEYNEQFF; cdr3_nt: TGCGCCAGCAACTACCCGGGCGGGGGGGAGTACAATGAGCAGTTCTTC
j_call: TRBJ2-5; clone_size: .; d_call: TRBD2; v_call: TRBV3-1/TRBV3-2; cdr3_aa: CASSHLSKGSGGAETQYF; cdr3_nt: TGTGCCAGCAGCCACCTCTCGAAAGGTAGCGGGGGGGCGGAGACCCAGTACTTC
j_call: TRBJ2-2; clone_size: many; d_call: TRBD1; v_call: TRBV7-9; cdr3_aa: CASRPGTANTGELFF; cdr3_nt: TGTGCCAGCAGGCCCGGGACAGCCAACACCGGGGAGCTGTTTTTT
j_call: TRBJ2-7; clone_size: .; d_call: .; v_call: TRBV5-1; cdr3_aa: CASSLESGRTYEQYF; cdr3_nt: TGCGCCAGCAGCTTGGAATCAGGCAGAACATACGAGCAGTACTTC
j_call: TRBJ1-6; clone_size: .; d_call: .; v_call: TRBV2; cdr3_aa: CASSEYGEGSPLHF; cdr3_nt: TGTGCCAGCAGTGAATATGGGGAGGGTTCACCCCTCCACTTT
j_call: TRBJ2-1; clone_size: .; d_call: TRBD2; v_call: TRBV10-2; cdr3_aa: CASSERRLAGGYEQFF; cdr3_nt: TGCGCCAGCAGTGAGCGTCGACTAGCGGGGGGATATGAGCAGTTCTTC
j_call: TRBJ2-7; clone_size: .; d_call: .; v_call: TRBV5-6; cdr3_aa: CASSGPGLPNHEQYF; cdr3_nt: TGTGCCAGCAGCGGCCCGGGACTCCCTAACCACGAGCAGTACTTC
j_call: TRBJ2-2; clone_size: .; d_call: .; v_call: TRBV5-1; cdr3_aa: CASSPGTFTGELFF; cdr3_nt: TGCGCCAGCAGCCCCGGGACTTTTACCGGGGAGCTGTTTTTT
j_call: TRBJ2-7; clone_size: .; d_call: .; v_call: TRBV4-1; cdr3_aa: CASQGGSTGTYEQYF; cdr3_nt: TGCGCCAGCCAAGGGGGTTCGACAGGCACCTACGAGCAGTACTTC
j_call: TRBJ1-1; clone_size: .; d_call: .; v_call: TRBV21-1; cdr3_aa: CASSIRDREAEAFF; cdr3_nt: TGTGCCAGCAGCATCCGGGACAGGGAGGCTGAAGCTTTCTTT
j_call: TRBJ1-6; clone_size: once; d_call: TRBD1; v_call: TRBV30; cdr3_aa: CATAGGEGNSPLHF; cdr3_nt: TGTGCCACAGCAGGGGGCGAGGGAAATTCACCCCTCCACTTT
j_call: TRBJ1-1; clone_size: .; d_call: TRBD1; v_call: TRBV30; cdr3_aa: CALQGGTEAFF; cdr3_nt: TGTGCCTTACAGGGGGGCACTGAAGCTTTCTTT
j_call: TRBJ2-1; clone_size: .; d_call: TRBD2; v_call: TRBV9; cdr3_aa: CASSVAGSGVNEQFF; cdr3_nt: TGTGCCAGCAGCGTAGCAGGGAGCGGGGTTAATGAGCAGTTCTTC
j_call: TRBJ1-5; clone_size: .; d_call: TRBD1; v_call: TRBV10-3; cdr3_aa: CATGQGDHQPQHF; cdr3_nt: TGTGCCACCGGACAGGGGGATCATCAGCCCCAGCATTTT